The clone carrying this TCR beta chain was counted a few times. The target antigen is unknown. Genomic DNA acted as the template from which TCR beta VDJ combination and CDR3 sequence profiling were carried out. From the reads, TCRdb called clonotypes with MiXCR, one entry per CDR3 protein. The sample carries 40,000 or so distinct CDR3 sequences, roughly 77% recorded once. This entry belongs to a study of CD8+CD57+ T cells in acquired aplastic anemia. Background on the study: The average for DNA from sorted CD4+ and CD8+ cells was roughly 3 ug. The study, taken as a whole, reports: No significant patient-versus-control difference appeared in CD8+ Simpson's diversity.

The CDR3 is made up of 14 amino acids. Germline CDR1 and CDR2: WNHNN and SYGVQD (reference sequence). V dropped 6 bases and J dropped 0; count of bases not matched to a gene: 5. The V and J genes are TRBV10-1 and TRBJ2-7; 7 bases are shared with TRBD1. Sequenced sample: sorted CD4+, CD8+, or CD8+CD57+ T cells (not recorded which) from PBMCs. The TCR originated in a human donor in good health, serving as a control. As DNA, the CDR3 is TGCGCCAGCAGGCCGACAGGGCGCTCCTACGAGCAGTACTTC. This translates into CASRPTGRSYEQYF.